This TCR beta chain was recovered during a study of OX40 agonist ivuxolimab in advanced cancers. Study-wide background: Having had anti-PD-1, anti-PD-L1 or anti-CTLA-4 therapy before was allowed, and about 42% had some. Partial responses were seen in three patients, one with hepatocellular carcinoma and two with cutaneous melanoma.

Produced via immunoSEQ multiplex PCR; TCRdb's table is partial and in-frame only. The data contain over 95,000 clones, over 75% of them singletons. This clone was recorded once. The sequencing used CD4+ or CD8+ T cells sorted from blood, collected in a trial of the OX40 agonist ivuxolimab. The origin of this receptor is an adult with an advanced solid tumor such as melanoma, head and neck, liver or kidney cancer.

CDR3 region: CASSQDGGAGGRGTGELFF. The CDR3 coding sequence is TGCGCCAGCAGCCAAGATGGCGGGGCGGGAGGGCGAGGCACCGGGGAGCTGTTTTTT. The gene calls are TRBV4-3 and TRBJ2-2, with 9 bases matching TRBD2. Germline values: CDR1 LGHNA, CDR2 YSLEER. Unmatched junction bases numbered 12, after V lost 0 bases and J lost 4 bases. The CDR3 is 19 amino acids.